This T cell receptor (beta chain) was captured by sequencing in a study of T cells after posttransplantation cyclophosphamide (dated by TCRdb to 2015 to 2016). Describing the broader study: T cell repertoire reconstitution was tracked by TRB sequencing after myeloablative bone marrow transplantation in which posttransplantation cyclophosphamide was used as GVHD prophylaxis. Antigen receptor sequencing was done on samples from over 30 PTCy-treated patients and from 15 to 20 related bone marrow donors of those patients. Blood from all 35 or so PTCy patients who had 1-year posttransplant specimens underwent TRB sequencing. Up to roughly 3 additional blood samples from 2 to 5.2 years after transplant were also TRB-sequenced in 3 patients, as was pretransplant blood from 4 patients. Because TRA and TRB clonality were tightly correlated in 9 samples, subsequent TCR analyses were focused on TRB only. Public TRB sequences were compared against a database of over 3,000 sequences linked to responses to pathogens, tumor antigens, self-antigens and alloantigens. Overall results and qualifications from the work: At 1-2 months, donor-recipient similarity was low but rose over the first year, and the later blood repertoires were often dominated by donor CD8+ memory clones. Across roughly 45 patients, recipient CMV seropositivity and CMV reactivation were highly associated with TRB clonality; PTCy diversity was similar to CNI/methotrexate controls. The TRB repertoires of T cells infiltrating skin or GI tract showed only limited overlap with the TRB repertoires of T cells in blood.

Peripheral blood samples were provided by related bone marrow donors on the day of marrow donation. Peripheral blood and bone marrow mononuclear cells were isolated by Ficoll-Hypaque density centrifugation and cryopreserved. Turning to this clone: Its antigen remains undetermined. There are no base qualities to consult, and no much larger clone falls within one base.

V gives up 6 bases and J gives up 5 bases, and the segment between their germline ends measures 14 bases. Spanning cysteine to phenylalanine, the CDR3 consists of 14 amino acids. Left in the record is the CDR3 DNA by itself, 42 bases read in frame from the first base. TRB sequencing was run on genomic DNA with either the immunoSEQ assay at survey resolution or the hsTCRB kit. The authors' analysis ran thus. The immunoSEQ software was used for initial read processing, and the LymphoSeq R package was used for repertoire analyses. Clonality was computed as 1 minus normalized Shannon entropy; Gini coefficient was also calculated for each TRB dataset. Phenotypes of unsorted samples were inferred by mapping TRB sequences from sorted subsets of the recipient or donor onto the same recipient's unsorted samples. The immuneACCESS repertoire file appears here via TCRdb, limited to in-frame rearrangements. These files lack a portion of the clones; in checked studies, under half of the deficit traces to unresolved V genes, and the cause of the others is not known. V and J calls and clone size are those listed in that table; D and trimming were worked out from the DNA. This sample is represented by around 47,000 clones; roughly 94% of them were singletons. 2.5% to 3% of the sample is in the top ten clones.

The sequence joins TRBV23-1 to TRBJ1-5; the D gene is perhaps TRBD1, from 6 matching bases. TRBV23-1 is treated as an ORF (open reading frame) with a function not yet certain. Input material: PBMCs. This receptor was identified in a woman aged 25-40 years in good health and a related stem cell transplant donor. The nucleotide sequence reads TGCGCCAGCAGGGCGGACAGACAGCATCAGCCCCAGCATTTT. Its protein product is CASRADRQHQPQHF.